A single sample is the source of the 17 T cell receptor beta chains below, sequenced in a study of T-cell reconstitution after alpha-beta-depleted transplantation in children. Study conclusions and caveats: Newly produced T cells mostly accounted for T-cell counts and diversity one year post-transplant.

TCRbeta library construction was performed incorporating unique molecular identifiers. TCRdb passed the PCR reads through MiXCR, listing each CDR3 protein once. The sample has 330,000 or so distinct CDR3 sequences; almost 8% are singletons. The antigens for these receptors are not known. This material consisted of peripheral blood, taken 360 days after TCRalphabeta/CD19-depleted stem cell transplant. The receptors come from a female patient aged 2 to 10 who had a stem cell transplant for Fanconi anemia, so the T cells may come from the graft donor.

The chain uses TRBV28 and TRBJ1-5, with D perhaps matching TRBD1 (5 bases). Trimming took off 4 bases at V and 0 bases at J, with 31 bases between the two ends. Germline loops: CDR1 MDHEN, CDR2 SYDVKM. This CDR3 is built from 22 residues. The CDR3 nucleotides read TGTGCCAGCAGTTCCGTTCCGTACCCGACCGCTACGGGACCCTATAGCAATCAGCCCCAGCATTTT. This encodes CASSSVPYPTATGPYSNQPQHF.

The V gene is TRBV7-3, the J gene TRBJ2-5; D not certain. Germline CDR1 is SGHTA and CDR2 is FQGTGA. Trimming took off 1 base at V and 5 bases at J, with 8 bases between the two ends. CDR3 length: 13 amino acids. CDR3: CASSLIGRETQYF. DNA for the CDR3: TGTGCCAGCAGCTTAATCGGCCGGGAGACCCAGTACTTC.

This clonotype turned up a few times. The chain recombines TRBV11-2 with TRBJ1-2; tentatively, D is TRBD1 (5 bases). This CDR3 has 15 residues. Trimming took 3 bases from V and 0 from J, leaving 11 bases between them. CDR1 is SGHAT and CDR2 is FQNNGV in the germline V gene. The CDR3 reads CASSFGPTANYGYTF. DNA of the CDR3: TGTGCCAGCAGCTTTGGACCGACAGCTAACTATGGCTACACCTTC.

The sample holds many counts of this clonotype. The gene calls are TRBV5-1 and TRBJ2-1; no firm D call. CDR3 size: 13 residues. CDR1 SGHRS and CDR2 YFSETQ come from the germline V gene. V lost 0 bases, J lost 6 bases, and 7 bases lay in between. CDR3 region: CASSLEGSNEQFF. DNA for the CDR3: TGCGCCAGCAGCTTGGAAGGGTCCAATGAGCAGTTCTTC.

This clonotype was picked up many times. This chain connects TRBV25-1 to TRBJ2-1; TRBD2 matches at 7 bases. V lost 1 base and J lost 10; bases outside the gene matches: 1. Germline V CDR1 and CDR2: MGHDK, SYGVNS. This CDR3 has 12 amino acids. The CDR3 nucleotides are TGTGCCAGCAGTGAATTGGGACTAGAGCAGTTCTTC. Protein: CASSELGLEQFF.

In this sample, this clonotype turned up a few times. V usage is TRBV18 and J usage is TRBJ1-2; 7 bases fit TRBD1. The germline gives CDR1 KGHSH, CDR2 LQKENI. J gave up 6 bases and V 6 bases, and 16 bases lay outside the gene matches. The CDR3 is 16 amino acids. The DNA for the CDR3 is TGTGCCAGCTCCCGAGACAGGGTGGCCACGATTAATGGCTACACCTTC. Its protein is CASSRDRVATINGYTF.

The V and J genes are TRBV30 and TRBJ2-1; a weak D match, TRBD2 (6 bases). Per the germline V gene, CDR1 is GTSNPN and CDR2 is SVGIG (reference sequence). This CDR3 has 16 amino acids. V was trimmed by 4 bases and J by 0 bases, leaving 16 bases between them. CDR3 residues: CAWTKGAGPSYNEQFF. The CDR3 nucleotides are TGTGCCTGGACGAAAGGTGCGGGGCCCTCCTACAATGAGCAGTTCTTC.

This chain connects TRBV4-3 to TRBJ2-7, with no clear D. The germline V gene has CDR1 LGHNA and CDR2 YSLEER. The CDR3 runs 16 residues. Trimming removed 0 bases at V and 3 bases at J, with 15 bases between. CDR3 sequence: CASSQDSGRYYYEQYF. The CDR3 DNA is TGCGCCAGCAGCCAAGATAGTGGGCGTTACTACTACGAGCAGTACTTC.

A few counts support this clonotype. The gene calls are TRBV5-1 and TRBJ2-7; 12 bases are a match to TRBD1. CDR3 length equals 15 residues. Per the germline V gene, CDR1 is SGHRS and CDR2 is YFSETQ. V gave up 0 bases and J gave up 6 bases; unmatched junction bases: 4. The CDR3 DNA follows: TGCGCCAGCAGCTTGGGAGGGGACAGGGGGCTCGAGCAGTACTTC. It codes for CASSLGGDRGLEQYF. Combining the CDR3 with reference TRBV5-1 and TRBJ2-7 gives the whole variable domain KAGVTQTPRYLIKTRGQQVTLSCSPISGHRSVSWYQQTPGQGLQFLFEYFSETQRNKGNFPGRFSGRQFSNSRSEMNVSTLELGDSALYLCASSLGGDRGLEQYFGPGTRLTVT.

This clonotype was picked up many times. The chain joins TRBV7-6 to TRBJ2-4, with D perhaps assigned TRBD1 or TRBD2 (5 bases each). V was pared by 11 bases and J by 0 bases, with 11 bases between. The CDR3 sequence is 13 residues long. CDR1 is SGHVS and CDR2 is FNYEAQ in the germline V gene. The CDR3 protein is CAFEGKAKNIQYF. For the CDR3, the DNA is TGTGCCTTTGAGGGGAAAGCCAAAAACATTCAGTACTTC.

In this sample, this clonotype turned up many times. CDR3 region: CSVENTGGEVNTEAFF. The CDR3, as DNA: TGCAGCGTTGAAAACACAGGGGGCGAGGTGAACACTGAAGCTTTCTTT. This chain joins TRBV29-1 and TRBJ1-1, with 9 positions matching TRBD1. After removal of 2 bases from V and 0 bases from J, the junction contained 7 bases not matched to a gene. The CDR3 is made up of 16 amino acids. The germline V gene encodes CDR1 SQVTM and CDR2 ANQGSEA.

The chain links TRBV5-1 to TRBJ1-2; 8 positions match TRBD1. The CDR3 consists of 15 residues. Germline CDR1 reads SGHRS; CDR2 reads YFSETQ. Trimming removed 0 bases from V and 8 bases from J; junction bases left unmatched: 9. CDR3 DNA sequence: TGCGCCAGCAGCTTGGACAGGGGGGGACTAGGAGGCTACACCTTC. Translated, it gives CASSLDRGGLGGYTF.

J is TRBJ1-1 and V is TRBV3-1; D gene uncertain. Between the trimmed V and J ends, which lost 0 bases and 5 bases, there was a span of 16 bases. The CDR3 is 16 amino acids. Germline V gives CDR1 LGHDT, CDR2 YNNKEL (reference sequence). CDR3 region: CASSQDLPGLNTEAFF. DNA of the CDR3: TGTGCCAGCAGCCAAGATCTACCAGGACTCAATACTGAAGCTTTCTTT.

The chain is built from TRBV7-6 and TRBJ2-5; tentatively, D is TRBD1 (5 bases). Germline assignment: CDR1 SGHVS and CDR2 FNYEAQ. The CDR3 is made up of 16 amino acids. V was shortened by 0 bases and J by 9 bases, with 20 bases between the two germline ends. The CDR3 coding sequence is TGTGCCAGCAGCTTAGCGGTCTGGGCAGGCCAAGGGGCCCAGTACTTC. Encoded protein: CASSLAVWAGQGAQYF.

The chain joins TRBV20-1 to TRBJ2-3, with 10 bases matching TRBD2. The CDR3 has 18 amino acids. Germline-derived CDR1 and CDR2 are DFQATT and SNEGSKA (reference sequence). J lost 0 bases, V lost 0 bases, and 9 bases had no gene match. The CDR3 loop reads CSARESHSGGLSTDTQYF. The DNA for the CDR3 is TGCAGTGCTAGAGAGAGCCATAGCGGGGGGCTTAGCACAGATACGCAGTATTTT.

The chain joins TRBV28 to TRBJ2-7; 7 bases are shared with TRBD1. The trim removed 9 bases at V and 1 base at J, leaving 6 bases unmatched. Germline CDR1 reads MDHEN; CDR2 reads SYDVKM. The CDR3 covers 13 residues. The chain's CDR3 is CASTGVDSYEQYF. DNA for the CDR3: TGTGCCAGTACAGGGGTAGATTCCTACGAGCAGTACTTC.

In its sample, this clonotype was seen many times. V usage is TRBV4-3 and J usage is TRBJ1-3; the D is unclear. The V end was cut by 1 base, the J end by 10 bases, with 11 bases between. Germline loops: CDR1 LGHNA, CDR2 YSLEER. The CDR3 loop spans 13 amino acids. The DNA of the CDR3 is TGCGCCAGCAGCCAAGGGACGGTAAAAACCATATATTTT. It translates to CASSQGTVKTIYF.